The subject of this entry is one T cell receptor (beta chain). Its specificity is not known. Some clones are missing from TCRdb's copy, which holds only in-frame ones; the method was immunoSEQ multiplex PCR. The sample has under 45,000 clones; about 81% are singletons. This CDR3 is built from 15 residues. V gave up 2 bases and J gave up 3 bases, with 13 bases separating them. Germline CDR1 reads MNHNY; CDR2 reads SVGAGI (reference sequence). This sample stems from a study of OX40 agonist ivuxolimab in advanced cancers. Across the whole study: One patient with hepatocellular carcinoma and two with cutaneous melanoma, three in all, had partial responses.

Study results and caveats: Relative to CD4+ cells, CD8+ T cells on average had more expanded clones.

The V call is TRBV6-6, the J call TRBJ2-5; the D gene is possibly TRBD1 (8 bases). Sequenced material: CD4+ or CD8+ T cells sorted from blood, taken in a trial of the OX40 agonist ivuxolimab. This receptor was identified in an adult with an advanced solid tumor such as melanoma, head and neck, liver or kidney cancer. The CDR3 DNA follows: TGTGCCAGCAGTTACAACAGGGGGAGGGAAGAGACCCAGTACTTC. The encoded protein is CASSYNRGREETQYF.